This T cell receptor beta chain was identified in a study of blood T cells in healthy people across ages. CDR3 size: 13 residues. V was cut by 9 bases and J by 6 bases, with 17 bases left in between. General observations from the study: The lack of PBMC sorting stopped any conclusive naive versus antigen-experienced comparison. Donor CMV status was unknown, possibly confounding expanded clonotype changes. The diversity estimates, figures obtained from one million T cells, were considered underestimates.

With a J-beta primer mix and a sample-barcoded 5' primer, a second PCR ran about 7 to 12 cycles. All cDNA molecules were each tagged by a template-switch adaptor with 12 random nucleotides. TCRdb fed the 5' RACE reads into MiXCR, producing one record per CDR3 protein. This table has roughly 2 million distinct CDR3 sequences, roughly 49% appearing once. With regard to this clonotype: The target antigen is unknown.

The gene calls are TRBV12-3 or TRBV12-4 and TRBJ1-2; D might be TRBD1 (6 bases). Sequencing used blood. This TCR was recovered from a woman in her 40s in good health. Here the CDR3 reads CASTRGRLDGYTF. CDR3 nucleotide sequence: TGTGCCAGTACGCGGGGGCGCCTCGATGGCTACACCTTC.